The present entry profiles one TCR beta chain with its context. The V end was cut by 6 bases, the J end by 8 bases, with 12 bases between. Germline V CDR1 and CDR2: LGHDT, YNNKEL (reference sequence). The CDR3 spans 12 residues. Under the authors' procedure: Estimation of nucleated cell counts relied on the amplification of reference gene primers. Produced via immunoSEQ multiplex PCR; TCRdb's table is partial and in-frame only. That table supplies the V and J calls and clone size; D and trimming were determined from the DNA. Of tens of thousands of clones listed, about 78% are singletons. This record comes from a study of blood T cell repertoires in COVID-19. Background on the study: Some COVID-19 samples were acute and others convalescent; all came from the United States, Italy and Spain. Sources were T cells, B-cell-depleted T cells, or PBMCs; the material itself was cDNA or gDNA.

Input material: peripheral blood. This receptor was obtained from a man older than 75 with acute or convalescent COVID-19. This sequence joins TRBV3-1 (or the pseudogene TRBV3-2) and TRBJ2-3, with a weak D call TRBD1 (5 bases). This CDR3 is CASSSGKGTQYF. CDR3 in DNA: TGTGCCAGCAGTTCAGGGAAGGGTACGCAGTATTTT.